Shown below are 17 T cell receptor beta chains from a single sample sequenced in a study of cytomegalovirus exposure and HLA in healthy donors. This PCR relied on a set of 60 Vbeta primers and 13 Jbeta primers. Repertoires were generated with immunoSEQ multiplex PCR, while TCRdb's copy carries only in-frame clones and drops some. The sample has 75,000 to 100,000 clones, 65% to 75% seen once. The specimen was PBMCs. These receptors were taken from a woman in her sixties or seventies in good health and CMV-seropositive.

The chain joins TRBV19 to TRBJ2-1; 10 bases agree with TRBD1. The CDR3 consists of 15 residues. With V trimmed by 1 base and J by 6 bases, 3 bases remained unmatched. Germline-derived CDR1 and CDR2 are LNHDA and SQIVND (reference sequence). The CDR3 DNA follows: TGTGCCAGTAGTATAGGACAGGGGGCTGGCAATGAGCAGTTCTTC. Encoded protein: CASSIGQGAGNEQFF.

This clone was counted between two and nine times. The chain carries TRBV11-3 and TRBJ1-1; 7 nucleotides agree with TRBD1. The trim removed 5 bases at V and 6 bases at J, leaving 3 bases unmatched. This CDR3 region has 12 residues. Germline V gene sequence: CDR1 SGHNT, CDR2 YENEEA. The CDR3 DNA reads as TGTGCCAGCAGCCTGACAGGGTCTGAAGCTTTCTTT. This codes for CASSLTGSEAFF. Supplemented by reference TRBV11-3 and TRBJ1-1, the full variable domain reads EAGVVQSPRYKIIEKKQPVAFWCNPISGHNTLYWYLQNLGQGPELLIRYENEEAVDDSQLPKDRFSAERLKGVDSTLKIQPAELGDSAVYLCASSLTGSEAFFGQGTRLTVV.

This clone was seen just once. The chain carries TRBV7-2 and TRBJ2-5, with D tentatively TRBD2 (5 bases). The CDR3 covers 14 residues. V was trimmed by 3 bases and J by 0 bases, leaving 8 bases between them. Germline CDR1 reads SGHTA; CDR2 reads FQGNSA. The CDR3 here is CASSLRGYQETQYF. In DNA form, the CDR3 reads TGTGCCAGCAGCTTGAGAGGGTACCAAGAGACCCAGTACTTC. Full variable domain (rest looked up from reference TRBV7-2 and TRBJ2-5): GAGVSQSPSNKVTEKGKDVELRCDPISGHTALYWYRQSLGQGLEFLIYFQGNSAPDKSGLPSDRFSAERTGGSVSTLTIQRTQQEDSAVYLCASSLRGYQETQYFGPGTRLLVL.

CDR3 sequence reads: CASFRDSSYEQYF. Here the CDR3 DNA reads TGTGCCAGCTTCCGGGACAGTTCCTACGAGCAGTACTTC. This sequence joins TRBV2 and TRBJ2-7; 7 bases line up with TRBD1. After removal of 8 bases from V and 1 base from J, the junction contained 5 bases not matched to a gene. Germline-derived CDR1 and CDR2 are SNHLY and FYNNEI. This CDR3 contains 13 residues.

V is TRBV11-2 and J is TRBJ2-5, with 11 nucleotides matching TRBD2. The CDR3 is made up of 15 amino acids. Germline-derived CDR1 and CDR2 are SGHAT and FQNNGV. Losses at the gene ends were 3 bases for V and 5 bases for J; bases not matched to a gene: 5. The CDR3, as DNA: TGTGCCAGCAGCTTCGGGACTAGCGGAGGGGAGACCCAGTACTTC. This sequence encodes CASSFGTSGGETQYF.

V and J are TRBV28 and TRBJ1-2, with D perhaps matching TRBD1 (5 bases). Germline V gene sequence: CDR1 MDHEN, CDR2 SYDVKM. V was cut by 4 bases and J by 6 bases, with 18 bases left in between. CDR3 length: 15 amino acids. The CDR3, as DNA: TGTGCCAGCAGTTCAGGAGCTGCAGGGTACGATGGCTACACCTTC. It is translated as CASSSGAAGYDGYTF.

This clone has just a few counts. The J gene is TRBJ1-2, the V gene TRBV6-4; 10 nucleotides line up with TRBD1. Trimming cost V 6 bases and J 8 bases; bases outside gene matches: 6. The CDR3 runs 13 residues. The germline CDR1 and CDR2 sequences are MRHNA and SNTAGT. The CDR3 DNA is TGTGCCAGCAGGGAGACAGGGGGCGACGGCTACACCTTC. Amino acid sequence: CASRETGGDGYTF.

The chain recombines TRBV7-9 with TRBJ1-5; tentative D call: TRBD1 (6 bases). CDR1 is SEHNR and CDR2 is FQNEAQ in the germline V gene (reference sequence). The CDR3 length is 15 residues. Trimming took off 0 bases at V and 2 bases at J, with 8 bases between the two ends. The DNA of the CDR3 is TGTGCCAGCAGCTTAGCGGGGGCGGGCAATCAGCCCCAGCATTTT. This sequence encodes CASSLAGAGNQPQHF.

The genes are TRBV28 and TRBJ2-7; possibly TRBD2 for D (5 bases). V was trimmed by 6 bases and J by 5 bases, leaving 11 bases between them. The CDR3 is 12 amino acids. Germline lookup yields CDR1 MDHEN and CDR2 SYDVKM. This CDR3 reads CASSPRGHEQYF. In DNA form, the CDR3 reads TGTGCCAGCAGCCCCCGCGGGCACGAGCAGTACTTC.

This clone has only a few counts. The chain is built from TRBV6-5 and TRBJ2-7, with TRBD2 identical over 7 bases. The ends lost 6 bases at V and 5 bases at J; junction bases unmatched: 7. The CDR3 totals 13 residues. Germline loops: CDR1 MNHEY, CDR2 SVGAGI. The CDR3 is CASRSWEGHEQYF. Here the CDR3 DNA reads TGTGCCAGCAGATCGTGGGAGGGCCACGAGCAGTACTTC.

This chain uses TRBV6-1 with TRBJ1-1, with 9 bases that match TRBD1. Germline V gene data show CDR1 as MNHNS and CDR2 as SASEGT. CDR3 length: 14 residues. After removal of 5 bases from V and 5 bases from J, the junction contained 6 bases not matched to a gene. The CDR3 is CASSSRQGGTEAFF. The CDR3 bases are TGTGCCAGCAGTTCCCGACAGGGGGGAACTGAAGCTTTCTTT.

In DNA form, the CDR3 reads TGTGCCAGCCGCCGGGTCACGTTTCAGCCCCAGCATTTT. Protein product: CASRRVTFQPQHF. V is TRBV28 and J is TRBJ1-5, with D unresolved. There are 13 residues in the CDR3. CDR1 is MDHEN and CDR2 is SYDVKM in the germline V gene. The V and J ends lost 8 bases and 6 bases respectively, with 14 bases between them. Filled out from reference TRBV28 and TRBJ1-5, the complete variable domain reads DVKVTQSSRYLVKRTGEKVFLECVQDMDHENMFWYRQDPGLGLRLIYFSYDVKMKEKGDIPEGYSVSREKKERFSLILESASTNQTSMYLCASRRVTFQPQHFGDGTRLSIL.

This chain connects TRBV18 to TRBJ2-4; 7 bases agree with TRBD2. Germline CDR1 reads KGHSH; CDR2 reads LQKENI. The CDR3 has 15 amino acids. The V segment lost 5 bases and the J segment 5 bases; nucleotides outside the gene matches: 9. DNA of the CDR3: TGTGCCAGCTCAACCAACGGGGACTACCAAAACATTCAGTACTTC. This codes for CASSTNGDYQNIQYF.

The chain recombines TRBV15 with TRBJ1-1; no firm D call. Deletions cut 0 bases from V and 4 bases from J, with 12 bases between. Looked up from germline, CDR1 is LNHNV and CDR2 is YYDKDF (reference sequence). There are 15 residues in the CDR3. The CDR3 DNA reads TGTGCCACCAGCAGAGATCCGGGGTTGCCCACTGAAGCTTTCTTT. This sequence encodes CATSRDPGLPTEAFF.

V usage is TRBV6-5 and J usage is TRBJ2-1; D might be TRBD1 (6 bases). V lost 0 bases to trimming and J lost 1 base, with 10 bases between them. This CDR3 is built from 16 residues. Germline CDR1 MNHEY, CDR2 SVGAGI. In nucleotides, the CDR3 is TGTGCCAGCAGTTACTCGACAGGATTGTCCTACAATGAGCAGTTCTTC. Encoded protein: CASSYSTGLSYNEQFF.

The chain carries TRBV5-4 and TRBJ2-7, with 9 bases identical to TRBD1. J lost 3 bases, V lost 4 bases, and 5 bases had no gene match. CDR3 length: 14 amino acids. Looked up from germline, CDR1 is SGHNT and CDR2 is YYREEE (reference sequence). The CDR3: CASSPVDRGYEQYF. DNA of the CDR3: TGTGCCAGCAGCCCAGTGGACAGGGGCTACGAGCAGTACTTC.

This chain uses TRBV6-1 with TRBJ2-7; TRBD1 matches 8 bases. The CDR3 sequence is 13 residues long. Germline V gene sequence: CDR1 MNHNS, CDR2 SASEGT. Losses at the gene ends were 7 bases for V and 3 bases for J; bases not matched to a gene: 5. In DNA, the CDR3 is TGTGCCAGCACGCAGGGGGCAAACTACGAGCAGTACTTC. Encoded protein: CASTQGANYEQYF.